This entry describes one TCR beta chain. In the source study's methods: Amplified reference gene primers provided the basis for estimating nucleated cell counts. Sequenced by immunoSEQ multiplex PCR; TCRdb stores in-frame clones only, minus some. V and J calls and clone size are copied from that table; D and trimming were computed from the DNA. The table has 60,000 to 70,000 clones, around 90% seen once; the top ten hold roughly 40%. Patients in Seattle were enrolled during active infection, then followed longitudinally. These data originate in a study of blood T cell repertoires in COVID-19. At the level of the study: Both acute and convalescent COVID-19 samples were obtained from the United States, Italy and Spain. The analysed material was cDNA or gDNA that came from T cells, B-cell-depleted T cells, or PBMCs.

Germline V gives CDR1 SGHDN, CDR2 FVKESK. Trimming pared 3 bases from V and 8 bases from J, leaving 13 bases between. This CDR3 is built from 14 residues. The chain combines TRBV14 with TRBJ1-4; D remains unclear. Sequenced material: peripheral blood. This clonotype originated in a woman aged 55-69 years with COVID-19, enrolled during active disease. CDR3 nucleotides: TGTGCCAGCAGCCATGAAGCATGGGCCGAAAAACTGTTTTTT. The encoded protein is CASSHEAWAEKLFF. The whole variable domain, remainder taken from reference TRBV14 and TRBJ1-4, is EAGVTQFPSHSVIEKGQTVTLRCDPISGHDNLYWYRRVMGKEIKFLLHFVKESKQDESGMPNNRFLAERTGGTYSTLKVQPAELEDSGVYFCASSHEAWAEKLFFGSGTQLSVL.